This is a list of T cell receptor beta chains from one sample in a study of Graves' ophthalmopathy and Graves' hyperthyroidism. MiXCR, run by TCRdb on the multiplex PCR reads, gives a single entry per CDR3 protein. This sample has about 210,000 distinct CDR3 sequences, with 25% to 30% found just once. The sample was peripheral blood. The source of these receptors is a man in his fifties with Graves' ophthalmopathy. CDR3s leave out the opening cysteine and the closing phenylalanine or tryptophan. D genes are given only for firm matches.

j_call: TRBJ1-2
v_call: TRBV5-1
d_call: -
cdr3_aa: ASSLDTRRDYGYT

j_call: TRBJ1-2
v_call: TRBV5-1
d_call: TRBD1
cdr3_aa: ASSLEPRGRDGYT

j_call: TRBJ2-7
v_call: TRBV7-2
d_call: TRBD1
cdr3_aa: ASSSGTGFYEQY

j_call: TRBJ1-5
v_call: TRBV2
d_call: TRBD1
cdr3_aa: ASRTGLLGSNQPQH

j_call: TRBJ2-5
v_call: TRBV12-3/TRBV12-4
d_call: -
cdr3_aa: ASSGGLNQETQY

j_call: TRBJ2-7
v_call: TRBV19
d_call: -
cdr3_aa: ASSSRDHKREQY

j_call: TRBJ2-5
v_call: TRBV7-2
d_call: -
cdr3_aa: ASSLTTNRGTQY

j_call: TRBJ2-2
v_call: TRBV14
d_call: -
cdr3_aa: ASRTDGELF

j_call: TRBJ2-2
v_call: TRBV6-1
d_call: -
cdr3_aa: ASTQTWDTGELF

j_call: TRBJ1-2
v_call: TRBV6-5
d_call: -
cdr3_aa: ASSLGSEV

j_call: TRBJ2-7
v_call: TRBV18
d_call: -
cdr3_aa: ASSPSDRSYEQY

j_call: TRBJ2-7
v_call: TRBV7-6
d_call: TRBD1
cdr3_aa: ASSFARGLGYEQY

j_call: TRBJ1-5
v_call: TRBV29-1
d_call: -
cdr3_aa: SVEGLGGTQH

j_call: TRBJ1-2
v_call: TRBV9
d_call: -
cdr3_aa: ASSGSVGGGGYT

j_call: TRBJ2-7
v_call: TRBV28
d_call: TRBD2
cdr3_aa: ASSLVPAAGDYEQY

j_call: TRBJ1-1
v_call: TRBV12-3/TRBV12-4
d_call: TRBD1
cdr3_aa: ASSSLGTGITEAF

j_call: TRBJ2-7
v_call: TRBV10-3
d_call: TRBD1
cdr3_aa: AISGTGGGLIHEQY

j_call: TRBJ1-1
v_call: TRBV12-3/TRBV12-4
d_call: -
cdr3_aa: ASNKQWGGPEAF

j_call: TRBJ2-7
v_call: TRBV6-5
d_call: -
cdr3_aa: ASKDPGGNSYEQY

j_call: TRBJ2-7
v_call: TRBV11-1
d_call: -
cdr3_aa: ASSLAWTVPHEQY

j_call: TRBJ1-1
v_call: TRBV19
d_call: -
cdr3_aa: ASRWGIGTEAF

j_call: TRBJ2-5
v_call: TRBV6-2/TRBV6-3
d_call: TRBD1
cdr3_aa: ATWDSTKRTQY

j_call: TRBJ1-6
v_call: TRBV7-9
d_call: TRBD1
cdr3_aa: ASRPTGQGGNSPLH

j_call: TRBJ2-5
v_call: TRBV6-5
d_call: TRBD2
cdr3_aa: ASSYSSGRFETQY

j_call: TRBJ1-3
v_call: TRBV5-5
d_call: -
cdr3_aa: ASSFGGTSGNTIY

j_call: TRBJ1-1
v_call: TRBV20-1
d_call: TRBD1
cdr3_aa: SARDRDRWNTEAF

j_call: TRBJ2-1
v_call: TRBV15
d_call: -
cdr3_aa: ATSTGMNEQF

j_call: TRBJ1-2
v_call: TRBV5-6
d_call: -
cdr3_aa: ASSSPATSGSYGYT

j_call: TRBJ1-1
v_call: TRBV7-2
d_call: -
cdr3_aa: ASSLVTGHPNTEAF

j_call: TRBJ2-7
v_call: TRBV7-2
d_call: -
cdr3_aa: ASSPRTPAYEQY

j_call: TRBJ1-1
v_call: TRBV6-2/TRBV6-3
d_call: TRBD1
cdr3_aa: ASSFDRVRAF

j_call: TRBJ2-7
v_call: TRBV5-1
d_call: -
cdr3_aa: ASSPPFPHYEQY

j_call: TRBJ2-7
v_call: TRBV6-1
d_call: -
cdr3_aa: ASRSGYEQY

j_call: TRBJ2-5
v_call: TRBV20-1
d_call: TRBD1
cdr3_aa: SARLAGGQTQY

j_call: TRBJ1-1
v_call: TRBV12-3/TRBV12-4
d_call: TRBD1
cdr3_aa: ASTLQQGASRGAF

j_call: TRBJ1-2
v_call: TRBV19
d_call: TRBD1
cdr3_aa: ASTWDRVNYGYT

j_call: TRBJ1-1
v_call: TRBV19
d_call: -
cdr3_aa: ASSDVGAEAF

j_call: TRBJ2-7
v_call: TRBV11-2
d_call: -
cdr3_aa: ASSPRGLLMREQY

j_call: TRBJ2-4
v_call: TRBV27
d_call: -
cdr3_aa: ASSLYVGGAKNIQY

j_call: TRBJ1-3
v_call: TRBV7-2
d_call: -
cdr3_aa: ASSVVAGSGNTIY

j_call: TRBJ1-5
v_call: TRBV12-3/TRBV12-4
d_call: -
cdr3_aa: ASSFSGTNQPQH

j_call: TRBJ2-2
v_call: TRBV6-1
d_call: -
cdr3_aa: ASSELVTGELF

j_call: TRBJ2-2
v_call: TRBV19
d_call: -
cdr3_aa: ASSIISGELF

j_call: TRBJ2-7
v_call: TRBV6-1
d_call: -
cdr3_aa: ASRNTLAAYSYEQY

j_call: TRBJ2-7
v_call: TRBV5-1
d_call: TRBD2
cdr3_aa: ASSLGASGTYEQY

j_call: TRBJ2-7
v_call: TRBV6-2/TRBV6-3
d_call: -
cdr3_aa: ASSYPERVSYEQY

j_call: TRBJ2-7
v_call: TRBV7-2
d_call: TRBD1
cdr3_aa: ASSLRDRAGHEQY